These 3 T cell receptor beta chains were all obtained from the same sample, sequenced in a study of blood T cell repertoires in COVID-19. The assay was immunoSEQ multiplex PCR, and TCRdb's table has in-frame clones only and misses some. This repertoire shows about 670,000 clones, just under 90% found once; its top ten account for roughly 0.26%. The sequenced sample consisted of peripheral blood. The receptors come from a woman in her late teens or twenties with acute or convalescent COVID-19.

This clone has a single count. The V call is TRBV28, the J call TRBJ1-6, with D possibly matching TRBD1 (6 bases). The CDR3 has 17 amino acids. V was cut by 5 bases and J by 4 bases, with 18 bases left in between. Germline CDR1 MDHEN, CDR2 SYDVKM. This CDR3 reads CASSPLGRGQYNSPLHF. DNA of the CDR3: TGTGCCAGCAGTCCTTTGGGCAGGGGCCAATATAATTCACCCCTCCACTTT.

Remarks on this clone: Other DNA sequences from this sample encode an identical CDR3 as well. This chain uses TRBV18 with TRBJ2-7; D not certain. V lost 4 bases and J 0 bases, leaving 10 bases between the germline ends. The CDR3 is made up of 14 amino acids. CDR1 and CDR2 from the germline V gene are KGHSH and LQKENI. This chain's CDR3 is CASSLGQSSYEQYF. Here the CDR3 DNA reads TGTGCCAGCTCACTTGGGCAGAGCTCCTACGAGCAGTACTTC.

V gene TRBV2 combines with J gene TRBJ1-1, with D tentatively TRBD1 (6 bases). The CDR3 spans 14 residues. V lost 10 bases, J lost 6 bases, and 21 bases lay in between. Germline CDR1 is SNHLY and CDR2 is FYNNEI. The CDR3, as DNA: TGTGCCAATACGGACTGGGACAAAAGCTCTGAAGCTTTCTTT. Protein sequence: CANTDWDKSSEAFF.